This TCR beta chain was retrieved from a study of STAT5B mutations in CD4+ large granular lymphocyte leukemia. Assay: immunoSEQ multiplex PCR; the TCRdb copy retains only in-frame clones and omits some. The data hold tens of thousands of clones, with 65% to 90% observed a single time. The CDR3 is 12 amino acids. Germline V gene sequence: CDR1 SQVTM, CDR2 ANQGSEA. J was trimmed by 8 bases and V by 2 bases; bases with no gene match: 2. The sequence was obtained from a human donor in good health. The sample comprised CD4+ T cells from blood buffy coats. This chain connects TRBV29-1 to TRBJ2-1, with 8 bases fitting TRBD2. The CDR3 DNA reads as TGCAGCGTTGAATCCGGGGGGGATGAGCAGTTCTTC. It specifies CSVESGGDEQFF.